The 19 T cell receptor beta chains below were found in one sample sequenced in a study of blood T cells in healthy people across ages. Alongside a J-beta primer mix, a sample-barcoded 5' primer served in a second PCR lasting about 7 to 12 cycles. TCRdb itself ran the 5' RACE reads through MiXCR, one entry per CDR3 protein. The sample shows about 730,000 distinct CDR3 sequences, around 40% of them seen only once. The sequenced sample was blood. The receptors originated from a woman aged 55 to 70 in good health.

Points on this clonotype: Compared with germline, one end of the junction differs, possibly owing to a read error. J is TRBJ2-3 and V is TRBV7-2; D not resolved. The germline V gene has CDR1 SGHTA and CDR2 FQGNSA. This CDR3 has 16 residues. CDR3 coding DNA: TGCGCCAGCAGGCCAGGCCTCGTGCCGCTCACAGATACGCAGTATTTT. This gives the protein CASRPGLVPLTDTQYF.

This clonotype was counted a few times. The chain is built from TRBV29-1 and TRBJ2-1, with 13 bases matching TRBD2. The J call may be wrong; the DNA end is better matched by TRBJ2-7. This CDR3 is built from 17 residues. CDR1 SQVTM and CDR2 ANQGSEA come from the germline V gene. DNA for the CDR3: TGCAGCGTGACCGGGACTAGCGGGGACAGCTCCTACAATGAGCAGTACTTC. Translating it yields CSVTGTSGDSSYNEQYF.

This clonotype was counted a few times. V usage is TRBV7-9 and J usage is TRBJ2-7, with TRBD2 matching over 14 bases. The CDR3 runs to 16 residues. V gave up 1 base and J gave up 7 bases; unmatched junction bases: 6. Germline CDR1 is SEHNR and CDR2 is FQNEAQ (reference sequence). The CDR3 DNA reads TGTGCCAGCAGCTTAGGGACTAGCGGGAGGCCCATAGAGCAGTACTTC. Translating gives CASSLGTSGRPIEQYF.

The table lists this clonotype with a few counts. This chain uses TRBV28 with TRBJ2-1, with TRBD2 matching over 7 bases. Germline CDR1 MDHEN, CDR2 SYDVKM. The CDR3 consists of 14 residues. Trimming cost V 3 bases and J 5 bases; bases outside gene matches: 4. In nucleotides, the CDR3 is TGTGCCAGCAGTTTCGTGGCGGGGGACAATGAGCAGTTCTTC. It encodes CASSFVAGDNEQFF.

The genes are TRBV14 and TRBJ2-7; 7 nucleotides agree with TRBD1. Germline V gene lookup returns CDR1 SGHDN and CDR2 FVKESK. J gave up 5 bases and V 3 bases, and 16 bases lay outside the gene matches. This CDR3 spans 17 amino acids. CDR3 sequence reads: CASSHPFQSGQRDEQYF. The CDR3 DNA reads as TGTGCCAGCAGCCATCCCTTTCAGTCGGGACAGAGGGACGAGCAGTACTTC.

This sequence joins TRBV3-1 and TRBJ1-1; D not resolved. The germline V gene encodes CDR1 LGHDT and CDR2 YNNKEL (reference sequence). The CDR3 has 13 residues. V gave up 7 bases and J gave up 0 bases, with 9 bases separating them. The CDR3: CASTKQMNTEAFF. The DNA for the CDR3 is TGTGCCAGCACCAAACAAATGAACACTGAAGCTTTCTTT. The full variable domain, in which reference TRBV3-1 and TRBJ1-1 provide the parts outside the CDR3, is DTAVSQTPKYLVTQMGNDKSIKCEQNLGHDTMYWYKQDSKKFLKIMFSYNNKELIINETVPNRFSPKSPDKAHLNLHINSLELGDSAVYFCASTKQMNTEAFFGQGTRLTVV.

This chain links TRBV2 with TRBJ2-5; 7 bases line up with TRBD1. The J call may not be correct, given that the DNA end is closer to TRBJ2-7. Germline CDR1 and CDR2: SNHLY and FYNNEI. This CDR3 is built from 13 residues. The CDR3 loop is CASSGYRGHEQYF. The CDR3 DNA follows: TGTGCCAGCAGTGGGTACAGGGGCCACGAGCAGTACTTC.

This chain links TRBV12-3 or TRBV12-4 with TRBJ2-3, with TRBD2 matching over 7 bases. V was clipped by 4 bases and J by 4 bases; unmatched bases: 11. This CDR3 has 16 amino acids. CDR3 DNA sequence: TGTGCCAGCAGTTACGGGGACTACCCTTTCGCAGATACGCAGTATTTT. Its translation is CASSYGDYPFADTQYF.

The V and J genes are TRBV27 and TRBJ1-6; TRBD1 is a possible D gene (5 bases). Looked up from germline, CDR1 is MNHEY and CDR2 is SMNVEV (reference sequence). CDR3 length equals 15 residues. The V end was cut by 2 bases, the J end by 7 bases, with 12 bases between. CDR3 loop: CASSLRPGGNSPLHF. The CDR3 bases are TGTGCCAGCAGTTTAAGGCCTGGGGGAAATTCACCCCTCCACTTT.

There are a few counts of this clonotype. CDR3 DNA: TGTGCCAGCGGACAGAGCTACGAGCAGTACTTC. As protein: CASGQSYEQYF. The rearrangement links TRBV27 to TRBJ2-7, with D possibly being TRBD1 (6 bases). Germline lookup yields CDR1 MNHEY and CDR2 SMNVEV (reference sequence). The V end was cut by 8 bases, the J end by 3 bases, with 8 bases between. There are 11 residues in the CDR3.

The rearrangement joins TRBV24-1 to TRBJ2-3; D call uncertain. This CDR3 contains 16 residues. Germline V CDR1 and CDR2: KGHDR, SFDVKD. The V and J ends lost 6 bases and 0 bases respectively, with 15 bases between them. This chain's CDR3 is CATSSEDGSSTDTQYF. DNA of the CDR3: TGTGCCACCAGTTCCGAGGACGGATCAAGCACAGATACGCAGTATTTT.

This clonotype was seen more than once but under ten times. A much larger clone lies one base from this, so it may be a read error. V is TRBV20-1 and J is TRBJ1-2; D gene uncertain. CDR1 and CDR2 from the germline V gene are DFQATT and SNEGSKA (reference sequence). This CDR3 is built from 13 residues. V was clipped by 3 bases and J by 3 bases, with 11 bases between them. CDR3 in amino acids: CSASAHRDYGYTF. CDR3 DNA sequence: TGCAGTGCTAGTGCCCACCGGGACTATGGCTACACCTTC.

There are a few counts of this clonotype. CDR3 sequence: CASSSTGGTYEQYF. The CDR3 nucleotides are TGTGCCAGCAGCTCCACGGGAGGGACCTACGAGCAGTACTTC. The gene calls are TRBV3-1 and TRBJ2-7, with 8 bases identical to TRBD2. In germline, CDR1 is LGHDT, CDR2 YNNKEL (reference sequence). The CDR3 is 14 amino acids. V lost 5 bases and J lost 2; bases outside the gene matches: 5.

The V and J genes are TRBV20-1 and TRBJ2-5, with 8 bases aligning to TRBD2. J gave up 2 bases and V 4 bases, and 3 bases lay outside the gene matches. The CDR3 is 13 residues long. Germline V gene sequence: CDR1 DFQATT, CDR2 SNEGSKA (reference sequence). CDR3 in DNA: TGCAGTGCTACCCGGGAGGGTCAAGAGACCCAGTACTTC. This codes for CSATREGQETQYF.

This clonotype was seen more than once but under ten times. The CDR3 DNA is TGTGCCAGCAGTTACATCTTAGGACAGGGGGCGCGGGACCCTACGCAGTATTTT. This gives the protein CASSYILGQGARDPTQYF. The rearrangement joins TRBV6-2 or TRBV6-3 to TRBJ2-3; 11 nucleotides match TRBD1. This CDR3 comprises 18 residues. J lost 8 bases, V lost 2 bases, and 15 bases had no gene match. Germline assignment: CDR1 MNHEY and CDR2 SVGEGT.

V usage is TRBV18 and J usage is TRBJ2-7; TRBD1 agrees at 10 bases. CDR1 and CDR2 (germline): KGHSH, LQKENI. The length of the CDR3 is 18 residues. Losses at the gene ends were 4 bases for V and 1 base for J; bases not matched to a gene: 13. CDR3 sequence (DNA): TGTGCCAGCTCACAAACACGTACCGGGACAGGGGTATCCTACGAGCAGTACTTC. It specifies CASSQTRTGTGVSYEQYF.

J is TRBJ2-5 and V is TRBV28; D might be TRBD2 (6 bases). Germline V lookup: CDR1 MDHEN, CDR2 SYDVKM. Trimming pared 9 bases from V and 9 bases from J, leaving 11 bases between. CDR3 length: 10 amino acids. The CDR3: CASSTGAQYF. CDR3 nucleotides: TGTGCCAGTTCCACGGGGGCCCAGTACTTC.

The chain joins TRBV4-3 to TRBJ2-7; 10 bases agree with TRBD1. Per germline, CDR1 LGHNA and CDR2 YSLEER. Unmatched junction bases numbered 4, after V lost 3 bases and J lost 2 bases. This CDR3 contains 15 residues. The CDR3 sequence is CASSHRTGGAYEQYF. The CDR3 nucleotides are TGCGCCAGCAGCCACCGGACAGGGGGTGCCTACGAGCAGTACTTC.

This clonotype showed up just a few times. The genes are TRBV9 and TRBJ2-3, with 8 bases matching TRBD1. The CDR3 totals 16 residues. J gave up 3 bases and V 4 bases, and 10 bases lay outside the gene matches. CDR1 is SGDLS and CDR2 is YYNGEE in the germline V gene. The CDR3 sequence is CASSPQGAFGTDTQYF. DNA of the CDR3: TGTGCCAGCAGCCCCCAGGGGGCTTTCGGGACAGATACGCAGTATTTT.